Listed here are 29 T cell receptor beta chains from one sample, sequenced in a study of CD8+CD57+ T cells in acquired aplastic anemia. Genomic DNA constituted the template upon which TCR beta VDJ and CDR3 profiling was performed. TCRdb analysed the reads with MiXCR anew, one entry per CDR3 protein. The sample carries about 190,000 distinct CDR3 sequences, roughly half recorded once. Material for sequencing was sorted CD4+, CD8+, or CD8+CD57+ T cells (not recorded which) from PBMCs. The receptors here all came from a human donor in good health, serving as a control.

Ten or more counts support this clonotype. This sequence joins TRBV6-1 and TRBJ2-3; D is undetermined. With 8 bases removed from V and 1 base from J, the gap between germline ends came to 10 bases. CDR1 is MNHNS, CDR2 SASEGT, per germline. The CDR3 covers 13 residues. This CDR3 is CASVRGGTDTQYF. In DNA form, the CDR3 reads TGTGCCAGCGTACGAGGCGGCACAGATACGCAGTATTTT.

The chain employs TRBV20-1 and TRBJ2-7; TRBD2 matches 16 bases. CDR3 length equals 14 residues. V shed 5 bases and J 6 bases; nucleotides not matched to a gene: 4. In germline, CDR1 is DFQATT, CDR2 SNEGSKA (reference sequence). The CDR3 protein is CSAGTSGGATEQYF. CDR3 DNA sequence: TGCAGTGCTGGGACTAGCGGGGGGGCCACCGAGCAGTACTTC.

The rearrangement uses TRBV10-2 and TRBJ1-2, with D tentatively TRBD1 (5 bases). The CDR3 is 13 amino acids. V lost 6 bases and J 5 bases, leaving 13 bases between the germline ends. Germline CDR1 WSHSY, CDR2 SAAADI. CDR3 protein: CASSGTAGYGYTF. As DNA, the CDR3 is TGCGCCAGCAGCGGGACCGCAGGATATGGCTACACCTTC.

The chain joins TRBV4-2 to TRBJ1-2; D may be TRBD1 (6 bases). CDR3 length: 14 residues. In germline, CDR1 is LGHNA, CDR2 YNFKEQ. V lost 6 bases to trimming and J lost 8 bases, with 19 bases between them. CDR3 region: CASRGGLGAYGYTF. CDR3 sequence (DNA): TGTGCCAGCAGGGGGGGACTGGGGGCCTACGGCTACACCTTC.

The chain links TRBV9 to TRBJ2-3, with 8 nucleotides matching TRBD2. This CDR3 has 15 residues. In germline, CDR1 is SGDLS, CDR2 YYNGEE. The trim removed 0 bases at V and 4 bases at J, leaving 4 bases unmatched. In DNA, the CDR3 is TGTGCCAGCAGCGTAGGCGCGGGGGGTGCAGATACGCAGTATTTT. As protein: CASSVGAGGADTQYF.

The chain has TRBV10-3 and TRBJ2-7; D is ambiguous. V was clipped by 5 bases and J by 4 bases, with 12 bases between them. The CDR3 length is 13 residues. The germline gives CDR1 ENHRY, CDR2 SYGVKD. CDR3 protein: CAISNSASYEQYF. The DNA of the CDR3 is TGTGCCATCAGTAACTCCGCGTCTTACGAGCAGTACTTC.

This clonotype appeared many times. This chain uses TRBV7-3 with TRBJ2-6, with a weak D call TRBD2 (5 bases). The CDR3 has 13 residues. V was trimmed by 3 bases and J by 15 bases, leaving 15 bases between them. Germline CDR1 is SGHTA and CDR2 is FQGTGA. CDR3 residues: CASSLGLGGPLTF. Here the CDR3 DNA reads TGTGCCAGCAGCTTGGGATTAGGAGGTCCCCTGACTTTC.

The J gene is TRBJ2-7, the V gene TRBV7-2, with a possible D match to TRBD1 (6 bases). The germline CDR1 and CDR2 sequences are SGHTA and FQGNSA. With 0 bases removed from V and 0 bases from J, the gap between germline ends came to 12 bases. The CDR3 extends over 16 amino acids. In nucleotides, the CDR3 is TGTGCCAGCAGCTTAGCGCAAGGGGGATCCTCCTACGAGCAGTACTTC. Amino acids: CASSLAQGGSSYEQYF.

The chain uses TRBV19 and TRBJ2-5, with D uncertain. Matching the DNA end better, TRBJ2-7 makes the J call doubtful. Germline V gives CDR1 LNHDA, CDR2 SQIVND (reference sequence). This CDR3 spans 12 amino acids. CDR3 sequence: CASSITAGEQYF. DNA for the CDR3: TGTGCCAGTAGTATAACAGCTGGCGAGCAGTACTTC.

The rearrangement links TRBV7-9 to TRBJ1-1; D gene ambiguous. The V and J ends lost 5 bases and 2 bases respectively, with 12 bases between them. The CDR3 runs to 14 residues. Germline V lookup: CDR1 SEHNR, CDR2 FQNEAQ (reference sequence). The CDR3 DNA reads TGTGCCAGCAGCGCGGATGGTACCAACACTGAAGCTTTCTTT. It encodes CASSADGTNTEAFF.

The CDR3: CASSPGTGFTEAFF. CDR3 in DNA: TGTGCCTCCAGTCCCGGGACAGGGTTCACTGAAGCTTTCTTT. The rearrangement joins TRBV10-3 to TRBJ1-1; 9 positions match TRBD1. V was clipped by 11 bases and J by 4 bases; unmatched bases: 11. The germline CDR1 and CDR2 sequences are ENHRY and SYGVKD. This CDR3 is built from 14 residues.

The chain has TRBV2 and TRBJ1-3; D might be TRBD1 (6 bases). The V end lost 4 bases, the J end lost 3 bases, and 10 bases lay between the germline ends. The CDR3 covers 14 residues. Germline CDR1 reads SNHLY; CDR2 reads FYNNEI. This CDR3 is CASSAIQGGNTIYF. CDR3 nucleotides: TGTGCCAGCAGTGCGATACAGGGTGGAAACACCATATATTTT.

A word on this clonotype: Since a much larger clone is just one base distant, this may be a read error. The chain couples TRBV4-3 to TRBJ2-7; D is uncertain. The germline gives CDR1 LGHNA, CDR2 YSLEER. CDR3 length: 14 amino acids. Trimming removed 0 bases at V and 3 bases at J, with 9 bases between. The CDR3 DNA reads TGCGCCAGCAGCCAAGAATACTCGATCTACGAGCAGTACTTC. It is translated as CASSQEYSIYEQYF.

In its sample, this clonotype was seen many times. This chain connects TRBV4-3 to TRBJ1-6, with D tentatively TRBD1 (5 bases). Germline CDR1 is LGHNA and CDR2 is YSLEER. This CDR3 comprises 15 residues. V was pared by 0 bases and J by 9 bases, with 12 bases between. The DNA for the CDR3 is TGCGCCAGCAGCCAAGATCCGGGGGGAAGTTCACCCCTCCACTTT. The encoded protein is CASSQDPGGSSPLHF.

CDR3 sequence (DNA): TGTGCCAGCAGCTTCCCGGGTCCTGCGGGCCAAGAGACCCAGTACTTC. Translation gives CASSFPGPAGQETQYF. The rearrangement uses TRBV7-6 and TRBJ2-5; D is possibly TRBD2 (5 bases). The CDR3 is 16 amino acids. Germline CDR1 reads SGHVS; CDR2 reads FNYEAQ. The ends were cut back, 3 bases at V and 1 base at J, with 15 bases in the middle.

The V call is TRBV9, the J call TRBJ1-2; D remains ambiguous. V was trimmed by 0 bases and J by 10 bases, leaving 10 bases between them. The CDR3 runs to 12 residues. Germline V gene lookup returns CDR1 SGDLS and CDR2 YYNGEE. The chain's CDR3 is CASSVDNRFYTF. The CDR3 bases are TGTGCCAGCAGCGTAGATAACCGTTTCTACACCTTC.

About this clonotype: Because it lacks the conserved phenylalanine or tryptophan at the end, this CDR3 is likely a read error. The V gene is TRBV2, the J gene TRBJ1-2, with TRBD1 matching over 9 bases. After removal of 3 bases from V and 7 bases from J, the junction contained 12 bases not matched to a gene. The CDR3 loop spans 16 amino acids. The germline V gene encodes CDR1 SNHLY and CDR2 FYNNEI. As DNA, the CDR3 is TGTGCCAGCAGTGACCCCCCGGGACAGGGAAGTAGTGGCTACACCCTC. Its translation: CASSDPPGQGSSGYTL.

This chain joins TRBV19 and TRBJ2-3; the match to TRBD1 covers 7 bases. Looked up from germline, CDR1 is LNHDA and CDR2 is SQIVND (reference sequence). The CDR3 has 14 residues. Trimming at V came to 3 bases and at J to 0 bases, leaving 0 bases not matched to a gene. CDR3 sequence reads: CASSMTGSTDTQYF. The CDR3 DNA reads TGTGCCAGTAGTATGACAGGGAGCACAGATACGCAGTATTTT.

CDR3 amino acids: CATSRGRDRYNEQFF. CDR3 nucleotides: TGTGCCACCAGCAGAGGCCGGGACAGATACAATGAGCAGTTCTTC. The gene calls are TRBV15 and TRBJ2-1; 7 bases are a match to TRBD1. CDR3 length: 15 residues. Germline V gene lookup returns CDR1 LNHNV and CDR2 YYDKDF (reference sequence). The ends lost 1 base at V and 4 bases at J; junction bases unmatched: 4.

The gene calls are TRBV29-1 and TRBJ2-4; 7 nucleotides line up with TRBD2. The CDR3 spans 14 residues. Germline lookup yields CDR1 SQVTM and CDR2 ANQGSEA. V shed 3 bases, J shed 9 bases, and the junction held 11 bases outside the gene matches. The DNA of the CDR3 is TGCAGCGTTGAGGGGCAGGGAGGGTCTGGCATTCAGTACTTC. Translated: CSVEGQGGSGIQYF.

This clonotype has more than one count but fewer than ten. This rearrangement joins TRBV25-1 to TRBJ2-2; no clear D. This CDR3 comprises 13 residues. CDR1 and CDR2 from the germline V gene are MGHDK and SYGVNS. Between the trimmed V and J ends, which lost 8 bases and 6 bases, there was a span of 13 bases. In nucleotides, the CDR3 is TGTGCCAGCTCCCATTCTGGGGCCGGGGAGCTGTTTTTT. It codes for CASSHSGAGELFF.

CDR3 sequence (DNA): TGTGCCAGTAGTCCCCCCCGGGGGCGTTACTCCGGGGAGCTGTTTTTT. Translated: CASSPPRGRYSGELFF. The chain carries TRBV19 and TRBJ2-2, with D perhaps being TRBD1 or TRBD2 (6 bases each). Trimming shortened V by 5 bases and J by 6 bases, and 19 bases separated the two germline ends. CDR1 LNHDA and CDR2 SQIVND come from the germline V gene (reference sequence). This CDR3 is 16 amino acids long.

The chain couples TRBV15 to TRBJ2-6; TRBD1 matches at 9 bases. The length of the CDR3 is 17 residues. V lost 4 bases to trimming and J lost 0 bases; unmatched junction nucleotides: 4. Germline assignment: CDR1 LNHNV and CDR2 YYDKDF (reference sequence). CDR3 protein: CATSTQGASSGANVLTF. CDR3 bases: TGTGCCACCAGCACACAGGGGGCAAGCTCTGGGGCCAACGTCCTGACTTTC.

V is TRBV19 and J is TRBJ1-1; D not resolved. Trimming stripped 5 bases from V and 3 bases from J, with 7 bases between. This CDR3 is 12 amino acids long. The V gene's germline CDR1 is LNHDA and CDR2 SQIVND (reference sequence). Written as DNA, the CDR3 is TGTGCCAGTAGTCCGAGGGACACTGAAGCTTTCTTT. Amino acid sequence: CASSPRDTEAFF.

The gene calls are TRBV20-1 and TRBJ2-3; perhaps TRBD1 as D (6 bases). Per the germline V gene, CDR1 is DFQATT and CDR2 is SNEGSKA (reference sequence). V lost 5 bases, J lost 6 bases, and 12 bases lay in between. The CDR3 totals 12 residues. The CDR3 loop is CSARTVSDTQYF. The CDR3 nucleotides are TGCAGTGCTCGGACAGTTAGCGATACGCAGTATTTT.

The chain carries TRBV10-3 and TRBJ1-2; tentatively, D is TRBD1 (6 bases). This CDR3 has 13 amino acids. Germline CDR1 is ENHRY and CDR2 is SYGVKD. V was pared by 8 bases and J by 2 bases, with 12 bases between. CDR3 loop: CAIGGGANYGYTF. The CDR3 nucleotides read TGTGCCATCGGGGGGGGGGCGAACTATGGCTACACCTTC.

The CDR3 here is CASSDAGEGEQYF. The DNA for the CDR3 is TGCGCCAGCAGTGACGCGGGAGAGGGCGAGCAGTACTTC. This chain joins TRBV10-2 and TRBJ2-7; TRBD2 aligns across 7 bases. Germline V gene data show CDR1 as WSHSY and CDR2 as SAAADI. Trimming took 3 bases from V and 6 from J; bases not matched to a gene: 5. The CDR3 has 13 residues.

The chain is built from TRBV2 and TRBJ2-7, with D perhaps being TRBD1 or TRBD2 (5 bases each). CDR3 length equals 13 residues. V was cut by 7 bases and J by 1 base, with 11 bases left in between. Per germline, CDR1 SNHLY and CDR2 FYNNEI. Written as DNA, the CDR3 is TGTGCCAGCATAGAGGGACGGTCCTACGAGCAGTACTTC. It yields the protein CASIEGRSYEQYF.

A word on this clonotype: The junction and the germline gene differ at one end; a read error may be behind it. The rearrangement links TRBV2 to TRBJ1-5, with unresolved D. The CDR3 covers 14 residues. Germline loops: CDR1 SNHLY, CDR2 FYNNEI. The CDR3 region has the DNA TGTGCCTGCAGTGGCCCGTATAGCAGTCAGCCCCAGCATTTT. Protein sequence: CACSGPYSSQPQHF.